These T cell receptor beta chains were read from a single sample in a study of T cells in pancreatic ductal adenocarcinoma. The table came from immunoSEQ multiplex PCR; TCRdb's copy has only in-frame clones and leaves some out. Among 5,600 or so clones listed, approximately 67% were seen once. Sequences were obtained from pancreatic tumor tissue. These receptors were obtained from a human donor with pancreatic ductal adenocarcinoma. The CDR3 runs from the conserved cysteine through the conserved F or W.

CASSIPGGVAQRDGYTF TRBJ1-2 TRBV28
CAWSRDLGGTDTQYF TRBJ2-3 TRBV30
CAISDGVIQPQHF TRBJ1-5 TRBV10-3
CASRAPGQGRNEQYF TRBJ2-7 TRBV28
CSAATEYEQYF TRBJ2-7 TRBV29-1
CASSRLGGQYF TRBJ2-7 TRBV7-2
CASSLAIEGTGGWTEAFF TRBJ1-1 TRBV7-2
CASSSGQQLETQYF TRBJ2-5 TRBV5-1
CASSQTGIDYGYTF TRBJ1-2 TRBV18
CSVERGDSSYTF TRBJ1-2 TRBV29-1
CASRPQVNTEAFF TRBJ1-1 TRBV2
CARQGQGDTGELFF TRBJ2-2 TRBV28
CASSRGQGGNEQFF TRBJ2-1 TRBV6-6
CAWTPRGRGSNQPQHF TRBJ1-5 TRBV30
CASKGGQGYTDTQYF TRBJ2-3 TRBV5-1
CSAAPGGSYGYTF TRBJ1-2 TRBV29-1
CSVESGGGEGTEAFF TRBJ1-1 TRBV29-1
CASSTHLYSNQPQHF TRBJ1-5 TRBV28
CAISEWTGDDEQFF TRBJ2-1 TRBV10-3
CASSLAQETQYF TRBJ2-5 TRBV7-8
CASSLIALNTGELFF TRBJ2-2 TRBV7-9
CASSFRGTGELFF TRBJ2-2 TRBV5-4
CASSLAPGRVGNEQFF TRBJ2-1 TRBV5-6
CASSPNRGKNYGYTF TRBJ1-2 TRBV14
CASSLAPGQGLYEQYF TRBJ2-7 TRBV5-1
CASSPWDYTDTQYF TRBJ2-3 TRBV7-9
CASSGKTGLNSPLHF TRBJ1-6 TRBV6-1
CASSRRLALASTDTQYF TRBJ2-3 TRBV5-4
CASSQSTGTESLNYGYTF TRBJ1-2 TRBV4-3
CASSSPGQGAAFF TRBJ1-1 TRBV11-2
CASSPLRGTEAFF TRBJ1-1 TRBV18